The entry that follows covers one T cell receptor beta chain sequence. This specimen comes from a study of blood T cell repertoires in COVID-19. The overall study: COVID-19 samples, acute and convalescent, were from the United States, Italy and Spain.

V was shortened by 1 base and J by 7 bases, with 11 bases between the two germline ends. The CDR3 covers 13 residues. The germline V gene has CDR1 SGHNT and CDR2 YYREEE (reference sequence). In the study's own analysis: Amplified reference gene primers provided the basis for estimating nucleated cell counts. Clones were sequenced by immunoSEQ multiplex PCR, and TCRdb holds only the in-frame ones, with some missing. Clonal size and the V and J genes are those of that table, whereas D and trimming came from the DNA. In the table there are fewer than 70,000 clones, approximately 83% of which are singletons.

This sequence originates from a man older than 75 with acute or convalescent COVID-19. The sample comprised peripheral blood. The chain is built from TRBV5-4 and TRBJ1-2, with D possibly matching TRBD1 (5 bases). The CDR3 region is CASSLYGGGGYTF. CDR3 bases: TGTGCCAGCAGCTTGTACGGGGGGGGTGGCTACACCTTC.